This is a list of T cell receptor beta chains from one sample in a study of T cell responses to AZD1222 COVID-19 vaccine. Only in-frame clones appear in the TCRdb table, and some are missing; sequencing was by immunoSEQ multiplex PCR. The table includes under 200,000 clones, about 91% detected once. Material: peripheral blood, obtained 28 days after the second AZD1222 dose. The receptors here all came from an adult who received the AZD1222 COVID-19 vaccine. Each CDR3 is given with its conserved first and last residue. The order of the fields is V gene, clone size, J gene, D gene, CDR3 protein, CDR3 DNA. The D gene is left open where the match is weak. Clone size is shown for a subset of rows, as once, few, many or a class of expanded clone.

TRBV5-6	.	TRBJ1-1	.	CASSLWRGPNTEAFF	TGTGCCAGCAGCCTTTGGCGCGGCCCAAACACTGAAGCTTTCTTT
TRBV27	.	TRBJ1-5	TRBD1	CASSSGTGGGQPQHF	TGTGCCAGCAGTTCCGGGACAGGGGGCGGTCAGCCCCAGCATTTT
TRBV5-4	.	TRBJ2-2	TRBD2	CASSRPGLAGGPGTGELFF	TGTGCCAGCAGCCGACCGGGACTAGCGGGAGGGCCGGGTACCGGGGAGCTGTTTTTT
TRBV4-1	.	TRBJ1-1	.	CASSPAGNTEAFF	TGCGCCAGCAGCCCCGCGGGGAACACTGAAGCTTTCTTT
TRBV3-1/TRBV3-2	.	TRBJ2-2	.	CASSHITGELFF	TGTGCCAGCAGCCACATAACCGGGGAGCTGTTTTTT
TRBV30	.	TRBJ1-1	.	CAWSGRGGDTEAFF	TGTGCCTGGAGTGGGCGGGGGGGTGACACTGAAGCTTTCTTT
TRBV5-4	.	TRBJ2-6	.	CASSLAGRASGANVLTF	TGTGCCAGCAGCTTGGCGGGCAGAGCCTCTGGGGCCAACGTCCTGACTTTC
TRBV5-1	.	TRBJ2-2	.	CASSLELAAWAGELFF	TGCGCCAGCAGCTTGGAGCTCGCAGCCTGGGCCGGGGAGCTGTTTTTT
TRBV3-1/TRBV3-2	.	TRBJ1-1	.	CASGNTEAFF	TGTGCCAGCGGGAACACTGAAGCTTTCTTT
TRBV30	.	TRBJ1-2	.	CAWSLGGLSYGYTF	TGTGCCTGGAGCCTGGGCGGTCTTAGCTATGGCTACACCTTC
TRBV5-5	few	TRBJ1-2	.	CASSLGVLGMTNYGYTF	TGTGCCAGCAGCTTGGGGGTCCTAGGGATGACTAACTATGGCTACACCTTC
TRBV4-2	.	TRBJ1-1	TRBD1	CASSQDRGQENAAFF	TGTGCCAGCAGCCAAGATAGGGGACAGGAGAATGCAGCTTTCTTT
TRBV19	.	TRBJ2-4	TRBD1	CASTDRGAKNIQYF	TGTGCCAGTACCGACAGGGGGGCCAAAAACATTCAGTACTTC
TRBV12-2	.	TRBJ1-1	.	CASRLQTETNTEAFF	TGTGCAAGTCGCTTACAGACGGAAACTAACACTGAAGCTTTCTTT
TRBV28	.	TRBJ2-7	.	CASSFRRRGRSTWSYEQYF	TGTGCCAGCAGTTTCCGGAGAAGGGGGAGGTCAACGTGGTCCTACGAGCAGTACTTC
TRBV6-5	once	TRBJ1-2	.	CASSLKGNYGYTF	TGTGCCAGCAGTTTAAAGGGGAACTATGGCTACACCTTC
TRBV4-1	.	TRBJ2-3	.	CASSHYQGGPQATDTQYF	TGCGCCAGCAGCCACTACCAGGGGGGCCCCCAGGCCACAGATACGCAGTATTTT
TRBV24-1	.	TRBJ2-2	TRBD1	CATSDSRQGWNTGELFF	TGTGCCACCAGTGATTCGCGACAGGGATGGAACACCGGGGAGCTGTTTTTT
TRBV13	.	TRBJ1-1	TRBD1	CASSFAVTPNGDSQNTEAFF	TGTGCCAGCAGCTTCGCCGTAACACCCAACGGGGACAGCCAGAACACTGAAGCTTTCTTT
TRBV18	.	TRBJ2-1	TRBD2	CASSPYGGSSYNEQFF	TGTGCCAGCTCACCATACGGGGGGAGCTCCTACAATGAGCAGTTCTTC
TRBV24-1	.	TRBJ1-1	TRBD1	CATSVKRTGLEAFF	TGTGCCACCAGTGTCAAACGGACAGGACTTGAAGCTTTCTTT
TRBV4-2	.	TRBJ2-1	.	CASSQALDSYSYNEQFF	TGTGCCAGCAGCCAAGCCCTGGACAGTTACTCCTACAATGAGCAGTTCTTC
TRBV2	.	TRBJ1-4	.	CASRPTGTKNEKLFF	TGTGCCAGCAGACCCACAGGGACAAAGAATGAAAAACTGTTTTTT
TRBV7-9	.	TRBJ2-7	TRBD1	CASSFGTGFYEQYF	TGTGCCAGCAGCTTCGGGACAGGGTTCTACGAGCAGTACTTC
TRBV14	once	TRBJ2-3	.	CASSHPGHSTDTQYF	TGTGCCAGCAGCCACCCGGGACATAGCACAGATACGCAGTATTTT
TRBV15	.	TRBJ2-1	TRBD1	CATSSPWTGLSNEQFF	TGTGCCACCAGCAGCCCCTGGACAGGGCTGAGCAATGAGCAGTTCTTC
TRBV6-2/TRBV6-3	once	TRBJ2-2	TRBD2	CASSYARSGLASGELFF	TGTGCCAGCAGTTATGCACGGTCGGGACTAGCCTCCGGGGAGCTGTTTTTT
TRBV6-5	few	TRBJ1-4	.	CASSPRWGNEKLFF	TGTGCCAGCAGTCCTCGATGGGGGAACGAAAAACTGTTTTTT
TRBV5-1	once	TRBJ1-1	.	CASSLGATGSTEAFF	TGCGCCAGCAGCTTGGGCGCGACAGGTAGTACTGAAGCTTTCTTT
TRBV6-5	.	TRBJ1-2	.	CASSPTGFNYGYTF	TGTGCCAGCAGCCCCACGGGGTTTAACTATGGCTACACCTTC
TRBV10-3	.	TRBJ1-5	.	CAISEASGHYSNQPQHF	TGTGCCATCAGTGAGGCGAGCGGACATTATAGCAATCAGCCCCAGCATTTT
TRBV18	.	TRBJ1-2	.	CASSPVPETKPTYGYTF	TGTGCCAGCTCACCGGTTCCAGAGACAAAGCCGACTTATGGCTACACCTTC
TRBV7-9	.	TRBJ1-1	.	CASSLDSRLNTEAFF	TGTGCCAGCAGCTTAGATTCCCGATTGAACACTGAAGCTTTCTTT
TRBV10-3	.	TRBJ1-6	.	CAISETSRGNSPLHF	TGTGCCATCAGTGAGACAAGCAGGGGAAATTCACCCCTCCACTTT
TRBV6-5	.	TRBJ2-7	.	CASSYSVDIYEQYF	TGTGCCAGCAGTTACTCGGTGGACATCTACGAGCAGTACTTC
TRBV16	.	TRBJ2-3	TRBD2	CASSLTIAGTWESTDTQYF	TGTGCCAGCAGCCTAACGATAGCGGGGACGTGGGAGAGCACAGATACGCAGTATTTT
TRBV1	.	TRBJ2-5	.	CTSSQEGPPWGGETQYF	TGCACCAGCAGCCAAGAAGGCCCCCCTTGGGGTGGAGAGACCCAGTACTTC
TRBV9	.	TRBJ2-2	.	CASSVEQDFTGELFF	TGTGCCAGCAGCGTAGAACAAGACTTCACCGGGGAGCTGTTTTTT
TRBV5-4	.	TRBJ1-4	.	CASSLFGQGREEKLFF	TGTGCCAGCAGCTTGTTTGGGCAGGGCCGGGAGGAAAAACTGTTTTTT
TRBV29-1	.	TRBJ1-2	.	CSVETEGKNYGYTF	TGCAGCGTTGAAACGGAGGGGAAGAACTATGGCTACACCTTC
TRBV28	.	TRBJ1-2	.	CASRLGGAHTF	TGTGCCAGCAGGTTAGGGGGGGCGCACACCTTC
TRBV7-2	.	TRBJ1-5	TRBD1	CASSLADRGDQPQHF	TGTGCCAGCAGCTTAGCGGACAGGGGAGATCAGCCCCAGCATTTT
TRBV3-1/TRBV3-2	.	TRBJ1-2	.	CASSLEALGSNYGYTF	TGTGCCAGCAGCCTCGAGGCTTTGGGTTCTAACTATGGCTACACCTTC
TRBV7-8	.	TRBJ2-1	.	CASSSHNNEQFF	TGTGCCAGCAGCTCCCATAACAATGAGCAGTTCTTC
TRBV11-2	.	TRBJ2-1	TRBD2	CASSFQAGDYNEQFF	TGTGCCAGCAGCTTTCAAGCGGGGGATTACAATGAGCAGTTCTTC
TRBV7-8	.	TRBJ1-1	TRBD1	CASSAGQGALNTEAFF	TGTGCCAGCAGCGCGGGACAGGGGGCCCTGAACACTGAAGCTTTCTTT
TRBV4-1	.	TRBJ2-7	TRBD2	CASRGLAGDEQYF	TGCGCCAGCCGGGGACTAGCGGGGGATGAGCAGTACTTC
TRBV30	.	TRBJ1-6	.	CAWSVGGISGNSPLHF	TGTGCCTGGAGTGTAGGAGGGATCTCTGGAAATTCACCCCTCCACTTT
TRBV19	.	TRBJ2-1	.	CASSIGDGSYNEQFF	TGTGCCAGTAGTATAGGGGACGGTTCTTACAATGAGCAGTTCTTC
TRBV18	.	TRBJ1-4	TRBD1	CASSPLGGTGFGANEKLFF	TGTGCCAGCTCACCACTTGGCGGGACAGGGTTCGGGGCTAATGAAAAACTGTTTTTT
TRBV27	.	TRBJ1-1	.	CASSLMEGLNTEAFF	TGTGCCAGCAGTTTAATGGAGGGACTGAACACTGAAGCTTTCTTT
TRBV30	once	TRBJ2-2	.	CAWSGGLHNTGELFF	TGTGCCTGGAGTGGGGGCTTACATAATACCGGGGAGCTGTTTTTT
TRBV7-8	.	TRBJ2-3	.	CASSLAAGRTDTQYF	TGTGCCAGCAGCTTAGCAGCGGGCCGCACAGATACGCAGTATTTT
TRBV12-5	.	TRBJ1-2	TRBD1	CASGSGQGNYGYTF	TGTGCTAGTGGTTCGGGACAGGGCAACTATGGCTACACCTTC
TRBV18	few	TRBJ1-6	.	CASSPDSPKAVNSPLHF	TGTGCCAGCTCACCGGACTCACCAAAGGCCGTTAATTCACCCCTCCACTTT